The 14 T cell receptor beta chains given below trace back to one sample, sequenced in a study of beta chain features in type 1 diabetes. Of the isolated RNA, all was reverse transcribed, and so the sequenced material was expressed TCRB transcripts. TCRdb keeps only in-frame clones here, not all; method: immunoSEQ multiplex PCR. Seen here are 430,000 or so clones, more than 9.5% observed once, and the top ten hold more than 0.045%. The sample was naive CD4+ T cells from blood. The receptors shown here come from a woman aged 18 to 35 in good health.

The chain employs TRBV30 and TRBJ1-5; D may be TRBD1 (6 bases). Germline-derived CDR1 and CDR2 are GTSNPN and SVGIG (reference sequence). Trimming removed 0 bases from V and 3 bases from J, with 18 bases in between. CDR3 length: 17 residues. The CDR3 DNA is TGTGCCTGGAGTGTAAGACGAAGCAGGGGAGTCAATCAGCCCCAGCATTTT. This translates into CAWSVRRSRGVNQPQHF.

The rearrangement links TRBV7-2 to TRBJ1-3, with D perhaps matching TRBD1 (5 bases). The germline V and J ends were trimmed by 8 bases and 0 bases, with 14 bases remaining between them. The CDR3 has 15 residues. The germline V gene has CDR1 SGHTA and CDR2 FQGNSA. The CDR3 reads CASRSGDLSGNTIYF. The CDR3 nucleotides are TGTGCCAGCCGATCGGGGGACCTCTCTGGAAACACCATATATTTT.

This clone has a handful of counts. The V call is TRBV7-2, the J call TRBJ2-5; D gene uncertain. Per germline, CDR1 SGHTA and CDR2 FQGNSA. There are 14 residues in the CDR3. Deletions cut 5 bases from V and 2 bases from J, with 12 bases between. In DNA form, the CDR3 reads TGTGCCAGCAGCCCCGTCGGAGTGCAAGAGACCCAGTACTTC. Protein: CASSPVGVQETQYF.

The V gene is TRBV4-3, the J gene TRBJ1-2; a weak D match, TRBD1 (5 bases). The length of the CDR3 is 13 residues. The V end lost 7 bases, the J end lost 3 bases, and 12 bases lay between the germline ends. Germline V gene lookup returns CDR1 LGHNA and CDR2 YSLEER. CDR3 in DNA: TGCGCCAGCAAGGACATAGGAGACTATGGCTACACCTTC. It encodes CASKDIGDYGYTF.

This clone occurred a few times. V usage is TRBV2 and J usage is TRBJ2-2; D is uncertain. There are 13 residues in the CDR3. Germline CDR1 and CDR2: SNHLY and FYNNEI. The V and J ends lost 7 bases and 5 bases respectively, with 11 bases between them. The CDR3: CASTGLSTGELFF. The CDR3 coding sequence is TGTGCCAGCACGGGCCTCTCTACCGGGGAGCTGTTTTTT.

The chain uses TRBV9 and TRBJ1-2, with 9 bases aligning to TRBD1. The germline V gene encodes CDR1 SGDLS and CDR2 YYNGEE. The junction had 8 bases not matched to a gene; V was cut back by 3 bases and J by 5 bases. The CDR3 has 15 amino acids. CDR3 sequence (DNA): TGTGCCAGCAGCGAGGGACAGGGAGGAATGTATGGCTACACCTTC. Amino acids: CASSEGQGGMYGYTF. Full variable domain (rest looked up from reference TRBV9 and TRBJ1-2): DSGVTQTPKHLITATGQRVTLRCSPRSGDLSVYWYQQSLDQGLQFLIQYYNGEERAKGNILERFSAQQFPDLHSELNLSSLELGDSALYFCASSEGQGGMYGYTFGSGTRLTVV.

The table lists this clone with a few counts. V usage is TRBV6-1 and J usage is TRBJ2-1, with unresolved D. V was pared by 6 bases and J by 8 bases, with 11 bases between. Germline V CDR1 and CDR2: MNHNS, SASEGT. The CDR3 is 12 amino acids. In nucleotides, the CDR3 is TGTGCCAGCAGCAAGAACCTGGATGAGCAGTTCTTC. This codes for CASSKNLDEQFF.

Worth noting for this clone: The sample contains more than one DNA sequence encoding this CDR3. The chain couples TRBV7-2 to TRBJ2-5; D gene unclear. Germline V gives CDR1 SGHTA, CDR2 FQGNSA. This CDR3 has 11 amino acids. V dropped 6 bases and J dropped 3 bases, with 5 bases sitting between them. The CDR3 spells CASSFKETQYF. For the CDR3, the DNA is TGTGCCAGCAGTTTCAAAGAGACCCAGTACTTC. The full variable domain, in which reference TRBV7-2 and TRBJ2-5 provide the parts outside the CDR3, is GAGVSQSPSNKVTEKGKDVELRCDPISGHTALYWYRQSLGQGLEFLIYFQGNSAPDKSGLPSDRFSAERTGGSVSTLTIQRTQQEDSAVYLCASSFKETQYFGPGTRLLVL.

This CDR3 reads CASSLYGLDNEQFF. In DNA, the CDR3 is TGTGCCAGCAGCTTATATGGGTTAGACAATGAGCAGTTCTTC. The V and J genes are TRBV7-3 and TRBJ2-1; D is uncertain. The V end lost 2 bases, the J end lost 5 bases, and 10 bases lay between the germline ends. Germline V gene sequence: CDR1 SGHTA, CDR2 FQGTGA. The CDR3 runs to 14 residues.

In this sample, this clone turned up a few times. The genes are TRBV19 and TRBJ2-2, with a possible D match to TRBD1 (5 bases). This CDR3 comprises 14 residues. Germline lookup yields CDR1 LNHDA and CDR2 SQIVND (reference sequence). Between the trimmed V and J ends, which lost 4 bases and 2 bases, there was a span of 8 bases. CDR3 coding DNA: TGTGCCAGTAGTACGCAGGGTAACACCGGGGAGCTGTTTTTT. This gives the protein CASSTQGNTGELFF. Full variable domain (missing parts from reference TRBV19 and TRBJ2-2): DGGITQSPKYLFRKEGQNVTLSCEQNLNHDAMYWYRQDPGQGLRLIYYSQIVNDFQKGDIAEGYSVSREKKESFPLTVTSAQKNPTAFYLCASSTQGNTGELFFGEGSRLTVL.

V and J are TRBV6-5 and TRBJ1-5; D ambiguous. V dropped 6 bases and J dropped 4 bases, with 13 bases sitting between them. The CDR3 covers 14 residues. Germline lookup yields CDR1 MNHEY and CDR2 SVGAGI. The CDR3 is CASSSRGANQPQHF. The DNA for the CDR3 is TGTGCCAGCAGCAGTCGGGGAGCTAATCAGCCCCAGCATTTT.

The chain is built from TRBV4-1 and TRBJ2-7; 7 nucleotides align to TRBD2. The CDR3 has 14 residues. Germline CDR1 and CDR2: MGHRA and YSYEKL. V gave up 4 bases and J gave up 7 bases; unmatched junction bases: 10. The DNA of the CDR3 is TGCGCCAGCAGCCTCAGCGGGGTACCGGGGGAGCAGTACGTC. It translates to CASSLSGVPGEQYV.

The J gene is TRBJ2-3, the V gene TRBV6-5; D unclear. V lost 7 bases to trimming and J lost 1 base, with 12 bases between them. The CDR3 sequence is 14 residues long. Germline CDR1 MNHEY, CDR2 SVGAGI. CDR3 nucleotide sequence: TGTGCCAGCATGAGGCTGGGTCGCACAGATACGCAGTATTTT. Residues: CASMRLGRTDTQYF.

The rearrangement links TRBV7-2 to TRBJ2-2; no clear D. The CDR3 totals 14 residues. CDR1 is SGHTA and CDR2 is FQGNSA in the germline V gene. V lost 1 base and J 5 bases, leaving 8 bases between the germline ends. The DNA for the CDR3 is TGTGCCAGCAGCTTAGATCGGCGTACCGGGGAGCTGTTTTTT. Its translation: CASSLDRRTGELFF.